This T cell receptor (beta chain) appears in the sequencing data of a study of cytomegalovirus exposure and HLA in healthy donors. Findings and limits, study-wide: A link between a missense DCLRE1C variant and TCR beta V- and J-gene trimming emerged from a later analysis. Reportedly, TCR beta sequences accurately predicted HLA-A and HLA-B alleles in most subjects. The study listed approximately 160 cytomegalovirus-associated TCR beta chains.

As for this clone: No antigen is known for it. A read error may account for a junction end that differs from germline.

CDR1 is LGHNA, CDR2 YNFKEQ, per germline. This CDR3 has 17 residues. This PCR relied on a set of 60 Vbeta primers and 13 Jbeta primers. Sequencing used immunoSEQ multiplex PCR; TCRdb keeps in-frame clones, though not all of them. The sample consists of 70,000 to 80,000 clones, 82% of them appearing once. J is TRBJ2-7 and V is TRBV4-2; 7 nucleotides line up with TRBD2. The receptor was isolated from a man between 18 and 29 years old in good health and CMV-seronegative. The material sequenced was PBMCs. In DNA, the CDR3 is TGTGCCAGCAGCCAAGATCTTTTCGGGGGGAGCTCCTATGAGCAGTACTTC. Its protein product is CASSQDLFGGSSYEQYF.